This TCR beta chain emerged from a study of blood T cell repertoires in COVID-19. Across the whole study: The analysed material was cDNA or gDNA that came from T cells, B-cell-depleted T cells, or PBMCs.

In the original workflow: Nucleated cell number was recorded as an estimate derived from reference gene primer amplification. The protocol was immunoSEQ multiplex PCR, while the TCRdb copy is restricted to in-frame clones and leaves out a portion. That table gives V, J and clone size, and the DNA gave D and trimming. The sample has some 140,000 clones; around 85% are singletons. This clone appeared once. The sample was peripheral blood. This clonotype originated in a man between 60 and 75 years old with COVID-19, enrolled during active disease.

The CDR3: CASSLSRTGIYGYTF. For the CDR3, the DNA is TGTGCCAGCAGCTTATCGAGGACAGGCATCTATGGCTACACCTTC. This chain links TRBV11-2 with TRBJ1-2; 7 nucleotides line up with TRBD1. Germline V gene sequence: CDR1 SGHAT, CDR2 FQNNGV. The CDR3 extends over 15 amino acids. The V gene end was trimmed by 2 bases and the J gene end by 4 bases; junction bases not matched to a gene: 7.